Following are 26 T cell receptor beta chains from one sample sequenced in a study of CD8+ T cells in alopecia areata (dated by TCRdb to the late 2010s). Library preparation was by the immunoSEQ multiplex PCR assay. To provide template for TCR sequencing, every sample had RNA extracted and reverse transcribed into cDNA. This is the immuneACCESS table as TCRdb keeps it, with only in-frame sequences that have V and J called. A part of the clones is gone; compared with another copy, unresolved V genes explain less than half, and the rest is unexplained. Across this sample there are about 140,000 clones, with roughly 46% seen only once. The ten biggest clones cover 0.8% to 1% of the sample. The time point label of this sample denotes: baseline before oral tofacitinib. Specimen: CD4+ T cells sorted from blood, collected at week 0. The receptors shown here come from a human donor with alopecia areata.

The chain carries TRBV25-1 and TRBJ2-2; D gene unclear. Germline lookup yields CDR1 MGHDK and CDR2 SYGVNS. V was pared by 4 bases and J by 2 bases, with 8 bases between. This CDR3 is built from 14 residues. CDR3 coding DNA: TGTGCCAGCAGTGGGCAGTCCAACACCGGGGAGCTGTTTTTT. It is translated as CASSGQSNTGELFF.

To note about this clone: One end of the junction fails to match germline, which may point to a read error. V gene TRBV7-2 combines with J gene TRBJ1-3; TRBD1 matches at 7 bases. Per the germline V gene, CDR1 is SGHTA and CDR2 is FQGNSA. The CDR3 is 11 amino acids. CDR3: CASSLGGQARF. Written as DNA, the CDR3 is TGTGCCAGCAGCTTAGGTGGACAGGCCCGCTTT.

The chain links TRBV19 to TRBJ1-5; the D is unclear. V was pared by 3 bases and J by 7 bases, with 10 bases between. The germline V gene has CDR1 LNHDA and CDR2 SQIVND (reference sequence). The length of the CDR3 is 13 residues. DNA of the CDR3: TGTGCCAGTAGTATCACCCGTACGCAGCCCCAGCATTTT. This sequence encodes CASSITRTQPQHF.

This chain links TRBV28 with TRBJ1-1; D gene ambiguous. V was pared by 3 bases and J by 10 bases, with 9 bases between. The germline V gene has CDR1 MDHEN and CDR2 SYDVKM. The CDR3 has 11 residues. CDR3 DNA sequence: TGTGCCAGCAGTTTGGCGGGAGTAGCTTTCTTT. Its translation is CASSLAGVAFF.

The chain couples TRBV4-1 to TRBJ1-4; D is unresolved. The CDR3 is 15 amino acids. CDR1 is MGHRA, CDR2 YSYEKL, per germline. Deletions cut 0 bases from V and 7 bases from J, with 12 bases between. CDR3 sequence: CASSQDRREFEKLFF. The CDR3 DNA reads as TGCGCCAGCAGCCAAGATCGTCGGGAATTTGAAAAACTGTTTTTT.

This clone was observed a few times. V usage is TRBV2 and J usage is TRBJ2-1; a possible D gene is TRBD2 (6 bases). This CDR3 has 16 residues. V gave up 6 bases and J gave up 0 bases, with 15 bases separating them. CDR1 SNHLY and CDR2 FYNNEI come from the germline V gene. The CDR3 DNA reads as TGTGCCAGCAGGCCGGCGACCGGGAGCTCCTACAATGAGCAGTTCTTC. It is translated as CASRPATGSSYNEQFF. The whole variable domain, remainder taken from reference TRBV2 and TRBJ2-1, is EPEVTQTPSHQVTQMGQEVILRCVPISNHLYFYWYRQILGQKVEFLVSFYNNEISEKSEIFDDQFSVERPDGSNFTLKIRSTKLEDSAMYFCASRPATGSSYNEQFFGPGTRLTVL.

This clone was counted a few times. The genes are TRBV29-1 and TRBJ2-5; D assignment may be TRBD1 or TRBD2 (5 bases each). This CDR3 has 13 residues. V lost 5 bases and J lost 1, with 11 bases in between. Germline CDR1 is SQVTM and CDR2 is ANQGSEA. The CDR3 loop reads CSVLPGPQETQYF. DNA for the CDR3: TGCAGCGTTCTCCCGGGACCCCAAGAGACCCAGTACTTC.

The chain couples TRBV5-4 to TRBJ2-1; weak D call: TRBD1 (6 bases). The CDR3 consists of 13 residues. Trimming removed 3 bases at V and 8 bases at J, with 12 bases between. CDR1 is SGHNT, CDR2 YYREEE, per germline (reference sequence). The CDR3 loop is CASSWNRVDEQFF. The CDR3 DNA reads TGTGCCAGCAGCTGGAACAGGGTTGATGAGCAGTTCTTC.

V gene TRBV29-1 combines with J gene TRBJ2-1, with 12 positions matching TRBD2. The CDR3 runs to 15 residues. CDR1 is SQVTM and CDR2 is ANQGSEA in the germline V gene. V shed 7 bases, J shed 4 bases, and the junction held 8 bases outside the gene matches. CDR3 loop: CSDRPLAGGYNEQFF. Written as DNA, the CDR3 is TGCAGCGACCGACCACTAGCGGGGGGTTACAATGAGCAGTTCTTC.

The chain is built from TRBV30 and TRBJ1-4; D gene uncertain. Germline CDR1 reads GTSNPN; CDR2 reads SVGIG (reference sequence). The CDR3 runs 13 residues. With 1 base removed from V and 7 bases from J, the gap between germline ends came to 10 bases. CDR3 sequence: CAWSATAGEKLFF. In DNA form, the CDR3 reads TGTGCCTGGAGTGCGACCGCAGGTGAAAAACTGTTTTTT.

The chain combines TRBV29-1 with TRBJ2-7; 7 positions match TRBD2. The CDR3 has 13 residues. CDR1 and CDR2 (germline): SQVTM, ANQGSEA. V shed 5 bases, J shed 3 bases, and the junction held 7 bases outside the gene matches. The CDR3: CSVKAGRGYEQYF. In nucleotides, the CDR3 is TGCAGCGTTAAAGCGGGGCGCGGCTACGAGCAGTACTTC.

The chain carries TRBV23-1 and TRBJ2-3; possibly TRBD2 for D (7 bases). TRBV23-1 is an open reading frame, and its role is uncertain. The CDR3 spans 18 residues. Trimming shortened V by 3 bases and J by 5 bases, and 24 bases separated the two germline ends. The CDR3 DNA sequence: TGCGCCAGCAGTCAGGTCGGGGGGCTTTCTGGCGCCCTAGATACGCAGTATTTT. Translating it yields CASSQVGGLSGALDTQYF.

This clone was observed a few times. The V call is TRBV30, the J call TRBJ1-3, with a possible D match to TRBD1 (5 bases). This CDR3 comprises 15 residues. V lost 2 bases and J lost 2, with 13 bases in between. Looked up from germline, CDR1 is GTSNPN and CDR2 is SVGIG (reference sequence). CDR3 residues: CAWSLGGRAGNTIYF. Here the CDR3 DNA reads TGTGCCTGGAGTCTTGGGGGAAGGGCTGGAAACACCATATATTTT.

This clone was counted between two and nine times. The rearrangement uses TRBV11-2 and TRBJ2-4; 8 positions agree with TRBD1. CDR3 length: 13 amino acids. Germline CDR1 and CDR2: SGHAT and FQNNGV. The V and J ends lost 5 bases and 9 bases, in that order; junction bases with no gene match: 6. The CDR3 DNA reads TGTGCCAGCAGCCCGGGACAGGTTCTCATTCAGTACTTC. It encodes CASSPGQVLIQYF.

This clone has at least ten counts. The chain recombines TRBV7-2 with TRBJ2-7, with D uncertain. Trimming pared 1 base from V and 3 bases from J, leaving 13 bases between. The CDR3 has 15 amino acids. Germline V gene sequence: CDR1 SGHTA, CDR2 FQGNSA. The CDR3 protein is CASSLGSTRFYEQYF. CDR3 in DNA: TGTGCCAGCAGCTTAGGTTCCACTCGGTTCTACGAGCAGTACTTC.

With respect to this clone: Mismatch with germline at one junction end may stem from a read error. J is TRBJ2-4 and V is TRBV20-1; D ambiguous. Germline V gene data show CDR1 as DFQATT and CDR2 as SNEGSKA (reference sequence). This CDR3 has 10 amino acids. The CDR3 nucleotides are TGCAGTGCTAGAGAAAGTGTTCTGCGGTTC. This gives the protein CSARESVLRF.

Only a few counts were recorded for this clone. The chain uses TRBV27 and TRBJ2-5; no clear D gene. The CDR3 spans 14 residues. V lost 3 bases to trimming and J lost 4 bases, with 12 bases between them. Germline V gene sequence: CDR1 MNHEY, CDR2 SMNVEV (reference sequence). The chain's CDR3 is CASSFGPTSETQYF. The CDR3 DNA sequence: TGTGCCAGCAGTTTCGGCCCTACCTCAGAGACCCAGTACTTC.

This clone was seen just once. CDR3 nucleotides: TGTGCCAGCACATTCGGGGGCGCCGGGACTAACTATGGCTACACCTTC. Protein: CASTFGGAGTNYGYTF. V usage is TRBV9 and J usage is TRBJ1-2; possibly TRBD1 for D (6 bases). The CDR3 covers 16 residues. V lost 6 bases and J lost 0, with 18 bases in between. CDR1 is SGDLS and CDR2 is YYNGEE in the germline V gene.

This clone was observed a handful of times. The rearrangement uses TRBV27 and TRBJ1-2, with 7 bases fitting TRBD1. CDR1 is MNHEY and CDR2 is SMNVEV in the germline V gene (reference sequence). Germline trimming cut 2 bases from V and 10 bases from J; bases unmatched to any gene: 4. CDR3 length equals 12 residues. The CDR3 reads CASSLEGASYTF. DNA of the CDR3: TGTGCCAGCAGTTTAGAGGGGGCTTCCTACACCTTC.

This clone was seen only a few times. The J gene is TRBJ2-1, the V gene TRBV30; 12 positions match TRBD2. With V trimmed by 5 bases and J by 6 bases, 2 bases remained unmatched. This CDR3 region has 13 residues. CDR1 and CDR2 from the germline V gene are GTSNPN and SVGIG (reference sequence). CDR3 residues: CAWGLAGSNEQFF. CDR3 bases: TGTGCCTGGGGACTAGCGGGATCCAATGAGCAGTTCTTC. The full variable domain, with the rest looked up from reference TRBV30 and TRBJ2-1, is SQTIHQWPATLVQPVGSPLSLECTVEGTSNPNLYWYRQAAGRGLQLLFYSVGIGQISSEVPQNLSASRPQDRQFILSSKKLLLSDSGFYLCAWGLAGSNEQFFGPGTRLTVL.

This clone was counted a few times. The chain has TRBV7-3 and TRBJ2-3; no clear D gene. Between the trimmed V and J ends, which lost 2 bases and 5 bases, there was a span of 17 bases. The V gene's germline CDR1 is SGHTA and CDR2 FQGTGA. The CDR3 runs 16 residues. The DNA for the CDR3 is TGTGCCAGCAGCTTATGGGGATCCGGCGGTGGAGATACGCAGTATTTT. Protein product: CASSLWGSGGGDTQYF.

The V and J genes are TRBV5-1 and TRBJ2-1; D call uncertain. This CDR3 comprises 15 residues. Germline values: CDR1 SGHRS, CDR2 YFSETQ. Trimming shortened V by 0 bases and J by 9 bases, and 16 bases separated the two germline ends. In DNA form, the CDR3 reads TGCGCCAGCAGCTTGGTTGTGTCCGGAGTTGGTGAGCAGTTCTTC. Residues: CASSLVVSGVGEQFF.

This clone turned up a few times. The chain combines TRBV29-1 with TRBJ1-4, with 7 bases that match TRBD1. Germline assignment: CDR1 SQVTM and CDR2 ANQGSEA. V gave up 4 bases and J gave up 0 bases; unmatched junction bases: 2. The CDR3 is 14 residues long. The CDR3 protein is CSVVTGATNEKLFF. The CDR3 nucleotides are TGCAGCGTTGTAACAGGGGCAACTAATGAAAAACTGTTTTTT.

The V call is TRBV20-1, the J call TRBJ2-7; no clear D. The CDR3 consists of 11 residues. Trimming pared 5 bases from V and 7 bases from J, leaving 12 bases between. Germline CDR1 DFQATT, CDR2 SNEGSKA (reference sequence). CDR3 nucleotides: TGCAGTGCTGAATCTGGGGAAGAGCAGTACTTC. Its translation: CSAESGEEQYF.

The chain carries TRBV2 and TRBJ2-1; TRBD2 agrees at 8 bases. This CDR3 has 16 residues. V was clipped by 4 bases and J by 5 bases; unmatched bases: 10. Germline V lookup: CDR1 SNHLY, CDR2 FYNNEI. CDR3 amino acids: CASSAGTRVVDNEQFF. The DNA for the CDR3 is TGTGCCAGCAGTGCCGGGACTAGAGTAGTCGACAATGAGCAGTTCTTC.

The chain combines TRBV5-1 with TRBJ2-5; 11 bases agree with TRBD2. The CDR3 extends over 15 amino acids. Germline V CDR1 and CDR2: SGHRS, YFSETQ. Trimming at V came to 2 bases and at J to 6 bases, leaving 6 bases not matched to a gene. The CDR3 DNA follows: TGCGCCAGCAGCTTTCCTAGCGGGAGGTTGAAGACCCAGTACTTC. Its protein is CASSFPSGRLKTQYF.